This entry lists 14 T cell receptor beta chains sequenced from one sample in a study of blood T cell repertoires in COVID-19. TCRdb's copy holds only in-frame clones and misses some; the assay was immunoSEQ multiplex PCR. The sample includes approximately 30,000 clones, 70% to 90% of them seen just once. Sequences were obtained from peripheral blood. The receptor set was obtained from a woman aged 80 or over with active or convalescent COVID-19.

The chain employs TRBV5-1 and TRBJ2-1; the D gene is possibly TRBD1 (6 bases). Trimming took off 2 bases at V and 5 bases at J, with 14 bases between the two ends. Germline CDR1 reads SGHRS; CDR2 reads YFSETQ. The CDR3 has 15 amino acids. CDR3 protein: CASSFQGMANNEQFF. The CDR3 nucleotides read TGCGCCAGCAGCTTTCAGGGGATGGCGAACAATGAGCAGTTCTTC.

The chain combines TRBV25-1 with TRBJ1-4; D remains ambiguous. Germline values: CDR1 MGHDK, CDR2 SYGVNS. CDR3 length equals 15 residues. Between the trimmed V and J ends, which lost 5 bases and 4 bases, there was a span of 14 bases. The CDR3 coding sequence is TGTGCCAGCAGTCCCGCGGGGTTGGGTAATGAAAAACTGTTTTTT. Amino acids: CASSPAGLGNEKLFF.

This clone showed up just a few times. The chain combines TRBV3-1 (or the pseudogene TRBV3-2) with TRBJ1-4; D gene uncertain. From germline, CDR1 is LGHDT and CDR2 YNNKEL (reference sequence). This CDR3 has 14 residues. Trimming removed 1 base at V and 4 bases at J, with 7 bases between. This chain's CDR3 is CASSQVLSNEKLFF. The CDR3 bases are TGTGCCAGCAGCCAAGTTCTCAGTAATGAAAAACTGTTTTTT.

The chain carries TRBV10-1 and TRBJ1-5, with 8 bases aligning to TRBD1. This CDR3 comprises 13 residues. The junction had 1 base not matched to a gene; V was cut back by 5 bases and J by 4 bases. The germline V gene has CDR1 WNHNN and CDR2 SYGVQD (reference sequence). The CDR3 coding sequence is TGCGCCAGCAGTAGGACAGGGAATCAGCCCCAGCATTTT. Protein: CASSRTGNQPQHF.

This clone was observed a few times. The chain links TRBV18 to TRBJ2-1; 8 bases are a match to TRBD2. The germline gives CDR1 KGHSH, CDR2 LQKENI. V gave up 2 bases and J gave up 3 bases; unmatched junction bases: 3. The CDR3 is made up of 15 amino acids. CDR3 nucleotides: TGTGCCAGCTCACCAGCTACTAGCGGCTACAATGAGCAGTTCTTC. Amino acid sequence: CASSPATSGYNEQFF.

V gene TRBV30 combines with J gene TRBJ2-7; D gene ambiguous. The germline V and J ends were trimmed by 0 bases and 5 bases, with 5 bases remaining between them. CDR1 GTSNPN and CDR2 SVGIG come from the germline V gene (reference sequence). The CDR3 has 11 residues. CDR3 DNA sequence: TGTGCCTGGAGTGTACTCGACGAGCAGTACTTC. Its protein is CAWSVLDEQYF.

The chain recombines TRBV2 with TRBJ2-7; 8 bases fit TRBD1. Germline V gene data show CDR1 as SNHLY and CDR2 as FYNNEI. Trimming removed 2 bases from V and 3 bases from J; junction bases left unmatched: 12. This CDR3 has 17 residues. The CDR3 reads CASSEYVLGQGNYEQYF. In DNA form, the CDR3 reads TGTGCCAGCAGTGAATACGTTCTAGGACAGGGAAACTACGAGCAGTACTTC.

V is TRBV11-3 and J is TRBJ1-1; the D is unclear. V shed 0 bases and J shed 1 base, with 6 bases lying between them. The CDR3 is 14 amino acids. CDR1 and CDR2 from the germline V gene are SGHNT and YENEEA. CDR3 nucleotide sequence: TGTGCCAGCAGCTTAGATGAGTCGAACACTGAAGCTTTCTTT. Translated, it gives CASSLDESNTEAFF.

This clone has a single count. The chain employs TRBV12-3 or TRBV12-4 and TRBJ1-6; D is unresolved. CDR3 length: 12 residues. V was pared by 2 bases and J by 9 bases, with 5 bases between. In DNA form, the CDR3 reads TGTGCCAGCAGTTTATCGCGTTCACCCCTCCACTTT. This gives the protein CASSLSRSPLHF.

V usage is TRBV19 and J usage is TRBJ2-3; D is uncertain. This CDR3 is 10 amino acids long. Looked up from germline, CDR1 is LNHDA and CDR2 is SQIVND (reference sequence). V was pared by 10 bases and J by 4 bases, with 6 bases between. CDR3 loop: CATRADTQYF. CDR3 coding DNA: TGTGCCACCCGTGCAGATACGCAGTATTTT.

The chain recombines TRBV5-6 with TRBJ2-2; 8 bases align to TRBD1. Germline trimming cut 5 bases from V and 2 bases from J; bases unmatched to any gene: 8. The CDR3 is made up of 16 amino acids. Germline-derived CDR1 and CDR2 are SGHDT and YYEEEE. In DNA form, the CDR3 reads TGTGCCAGCAGTCTTGAGGGACAGGTAAACACCGGGGAGCTGTTTTTT. This sequence encodes CASSLEGQVNTGELFF.

This rearrangement joins TRBV11-2 to TRBJ2-1; 9 bases align to TRBD2. V trimming: 2 bases; J trimming: 7 bases; junction bases outside the gene matches: 12. This CDR3 spans 17 amino acids. CDR1 and CDR2 from the germline V gene are SGHAT and FQNNGV. CDR3 in amino acids: CASSLNLGTSRANEQFF. DNA for the CDR3: TGTGCCAGCAGCTTAAACCTTGGGACTAGCCGTGCGAATGAGCAGTTCTTC.

The chain has TRBV6-4 and TRBJ2-5; D ambiguous. CDR3 length: 13 amino acids. The germline V gene encodes CDR1 MRHNA and CDR2 SNTAGT. The V and J ends lost 1 base and 4 bases respectively, with 7 bases between them. The CDR3 spells CASSDYPGETQYF. In nucleotides, the CDR3 is TGTGCCAGCAGTGACTACCCGGGAGAGACCCAGTACTTC.

V usage is TRBV6-1 and J usage is TRBJ1-5, with 7 bases matching TRBD1. The germline V gene encodes CDR1 MNHNS and CDR2 SASEGT. CDR3 length equals 16 residues. Trimming cost V 3 bases and J 4 bases; bases outside gene matches: 9. The CDR3 loop reads CASSEAPGQWNQPQHF. The CDR3 DNA reads TGTGCCAGCAGTGAGGCTCCGGGACAGTGGAATCAGCCCCAGCATTTT.